These T cell receptor beta chains were read from a single sample in a study of response to subunit inactivated influenza vaccine. TCRdb called the RT-PCR reads again in MiXCR, with one record for every CDR3 protein. The sample has more than 200,000 distinct CDR3 sequences, 12% seen once; the top ten hold 7.8%. The specimen comprised non-naive T cells sorted from PBMCs, sampled approximately 15 days before vaccination. These receptors were obtained from a man aged 45 to 65 who received an inactivated influenza vaccine. Both conserved end residues are part of each CDR3. D genes are given only for firm matches. Not all rows give a size; the values are once, few, many and, for expanded clones, a class.

CDR3 length	V gene	J gene	D gene	clone size	CDR3 DNA	CDR3 protein
13	TRBV3-1	TRBJ1-1	TRBD1	.	TGTGCCAGCAGCCAAGCGCAGGGGGCTGAAGCTTTCTTT	CASSQAQGAEAFF
13	TRBV20-1	TRBJ1-2	.	many	TGCAGTGCCCGGGGCATGAGGGCCTATGGCTACACCTTC	CSARGMRAYGYTF
14	TRBV5-6	TRBJ2-3	.	.	TGTGCCAGCAACTTGCGCTCGGGGGTGGATACGCAGTATTTT	CASNLRSGVDTQYF
18	TRBV20-1	TRBJ2-7	.	.	TGCAGTGCTAGAGATCGGGTCCTGACCGGGGGACAGCACTACGAGCAGTACTTC	CSARDRVLTGGQHYEQYF
14	TRBV20-1	TRBJ2-5	TRBD1	many	TGCAGTGCTAAAGGGACAGGGGACGTCGAGACCCAGTACTTC	CSAKGTGDVETQYF
14	TRBV6-1	TRBJ1-2	TRBD1	.	TGTGCCAGCAGCCCTAACATCCGACAGGGAGGCTACACCTTC	CASSPNIRQGGYTF
14	TRBV2	TRBJ2-1	.	few	TGTGCCAGCAGTGAAGAGAGGACGTCCAATGAGCAGTTCTTC	CASSEERTSNEQFF
12	TRBV30	TRBJ2-2	.	.	TGTGCCTGGAGAAAGAACACCGGGGAGCTGTTTTTT	CAWRKNTGELFF
14	TRBV12-3/TRBV12-4	TRBJ2-5	.	few	TGTGCCAGCAGTTTTGCCGGGAACCAAGAGACCCAGTACTTC	CASSFAGNQETQYF
15	TRBV2	TRBJ1-5	.	.	TGTGCCAGCCGTGAGGGACGTAGTATAGGAGGGTCCCAGCATTTT	CASREGRSIGGSQHF
15	TRBV6-4	TRBJ2-5	.	few	TGTGCCAGCAGTGACTCGGAGGGGGGGCCGGAGACCCAGTACTTC	CASSDSEGGPETQYF
16	TRBV20-1	TRBJ2-3	.	few	TGCAGTGCTGAGAGGGCGGGGTCGAGGGGCACAGATACGCAGTATTTT	CSAERAGSRGTDTQYF
15	TRBV29-1	TRBJ2-5	.	many	TGCAGCGTTGTTGTTAGGGTTGGCTACCAAGAGACCCAGTACTTC	CSVVVRVGYQETQYF
16	TRBV4-1	TRBJ1-5	.	few	TGCGCCAGCAGCCAAGGGGCTTATGGGGCTGTCCAGCCCCAGCATTTT	CASSQGAYGAVQPQHF
14	TRBV28	TRBJ1-2	.	few	TGTGCCAGCAGTTTATCCGGCAGATACTATGGCTACACCTTC	CASSLSGRYYGYTF
13	TRBV6-1	TRBJ1-1	.	.	TGTGCCACTGGAGAGGTCGGGGACCAATTGATCCCCTTT	CATGEVGDQLIPF
16	TRBV29-1	TRBJ2-1	TRBD2	many	TGCAGCGTTGAATTGGTGACTAGCGGGCCGAGGAATGAGCAGTTCTTC	CSVELVTSGPRNEQFF
13	TRBV7-2	TRBJ1-3	.	.	TGTGCCAGCAGCCCGATCGGAAGAAACACCATATATTTT	CASSPIGRNTIYF
17	TRBV12-3/TRBV12-4	TRBJ2-6	.	few	TGTGCCAGCAGTTTATTGGGGTTCGCATATGGGGCCAACGTCCTGACTTTC	CASSLLGFAYGANVLTF
12	TRBV20-1	TRBJ2-7	.	.	TGCAGTGCTAGTCCAAGCGGCTACGAGCAGTACTTC	CSASPSGYEQYF
13	TRBV11-1	TRBJ2-1	.	few	TGTGCCAGCAGCTTATCCCGCCGGGGTGAGCAGTTCTTC	CASSLSRRGEQFF
16	TRBV10-3	TRBJ2-3	.	many	TGTGCCATCAGTGAGTCGGGCGGGGCCTCCACAGATACGCAGTATTTT	CAISESGGASTDTQYF
18	TRBV20-1	TRBJ2-1	TRBD2	few	TGCAGTGCCTCCAAAAAGGGGACTAGCGGGAGGGACGGGGGTGAGCAGTTCTTC	CSASKKGTSGRDGGEQFF
14	TRBV5-1	TRBJ1-4	.	few	TGCGCCAGCAGCTTGGACAGTAAAACGGAAAAACTGTTTTTT	CASSLDSKTEKLFF
13	TRBV11-2	TRBJ2-2	.	few	TGTGCCAGCAGCTTAGGTTTCGCGGGGGAGCTGTTTTTT	CASSLGFAGELFF
13	TRBV6-1	TRBJ2-5	TRBD2	.	TGTGCCAGCAGGAGCGGGGGGCACGAGACCCAGTACTTC	CASRSGGHETQYF
16	TRBV7-6	TRBJ2-1	TRBD1	.	TGTGCCAGCAACCGGACAGGGGGCGGCTTGTTTAATGAGCAGTTCTTC	CASNRTGGGLFNEQFF
15	TRBV9	TRBJ2-2	.	.	TGTGCCAGCAGCCCCCAAGGGGTTCCGACCGGGGAGCTGTTTTTT	CASSPQGVPTGELFF
14	TRBV27	TRBJ2-7	.	many	TGTGCCAGCAGTTTAGCAGGGATGACGAGCGAGCAGTACTTC	CASSLAGMTSEQYF
15	TRBV20-1	TRBJ2-7	.	.	TGCAGTGCTAGGGACCGGGACAACTCGATACGAGTGCAGTACTTC	CSARDRDNSIRVQYF
16	TRBV7-2	TRBJ1-3	.	few	TGTGCCAGCAGCTTAGGGGACCCGGGGGCTGGAAACACCATATATTTT	CASSLGDPGAGNTIYF
15	TRBV7-2	TRBJ2-4	.	few	TGTGCCAGCAACTCCCGTATAGGAGGCCGAGACATTCAGTACTTC	CASNSRIGGRDIQYF
16	TRBV7-8	TRBJ2-2	TRBD2	few	TGTGCCAGCATCCCTCAACTAGCGGGGTCCGTCGGGGAGCTGTTTTTT	CASIPQLAGSVGELFF
16	TRBV4-2	TRBJ2-5	.	few	TGTGCCAGCAGCCAAAATCCAGCGGCGCCCAAAGAGACCCAGTACTTC	CASSQNPAAPKETQYF
16	TRBV15	TRBJ2-2	.	many	TGTGCCACCAGCAGAAACCTCGTGGGGGGAGGTGGGGAGCTGTTTTTT	CATSRNLVGGGGELFF
16	TRBV7-6	TRBJ2-1	.	.	TGTGCCAGCAGCTTAGCGCTCTTTACCACTTTCAATGAGCAGTTCTTC	CASSLALFTTFNEQFF
15	TRBV19	TRBJ2-2	.	.	TGTGCCAGTAAACCCAGGAGAGCGAACACCGGGGAGCTGTTTTTT	CASKPRRANTGELFF
14	TRBV6-5	TRBJ2-7	.	.	TGTGCCAGCAGTTACTCGGGGGGCACCTACGAGCAGTACTTC	CASSYSGGTYEQYF
14	TRBV3-1	TRBJ1-3	.	.	TGTGCCAGCAGCCATCTTCGCTCTGGAAACACCATATATTTT	CASSHLRSGNTIYF
13	TRBV11-2	TRBJ2-2	.	few	TGTGCCAGCAGCTCCACGAGGCCCGGGGAGCTGTTTTTT	CASSSTRPGELFF
13	TRBV20-1	TRBJ1-1	TRBD1	.	TGCAGTGCCGCATCGACAGGGATCACTGAAGCTTTCTTT	CSAASTGITEAFF